A selection of T cell receptor beta chains follows, all from one sample in a study of CD8 T cells in ankylosing spondylitis. TCRdb used MiXCR to reprocess the 5' RACE reads, holding one entry per CDR3 protein. The data contain some 130,000 distinct CDR3 sequences, around 6.6% of them seen just once; the ten biggest clones take up around 12%. Material: blood, either unsorted or a sorted T cell fraction (not recorded which). These receptors were taken from a female donor with ankylosing spondylitis or in good health (not recorded which). CDR3s include the opening cysteine and the closing phenylalanine or tryptophan.

v_gene | CDR3aa
TRBV5-1 | CASSSGLAPTTDTQYF
TRBV5-1 | CASSLSNRGISTDTQYF
TRBV5-1 | CASSLDLSYEQYF
TRBV6-1 | CASSELRTANSGNTIYF
TRBV11-2 | CASSFGDLGINSPLHF
TRBV2 | CASSEQGGSYEQYF
TRBV9 | CASSVPDRGVRDTQYF
TRBV5-1 | CASSPGAVLGDNEQFF
TRBV12-3/TRBV12-4 | CASSVGDFTEAFF
TRBV7-2 | CASSLELRGEKLFF
TRBV29-1 | CSVQSSYEQYF
TRBV3-1 | CASSQTFQGSYEQYF
TRBV4-1 | CASSQPYGTGASRTLHF
TRBV11-2 | CASSLVLSWDPAKSNTGELFF
TRBV6-2/TRBV6-3 | CASSRPTSGGVNEQFF
TRBV4-3 | CASSQVAGGLEYF
TRBV6-2/TRBV6-3 | CASREERGGDKNIQYF
TRBV4-1 | CASSQELLAYEQYF
TRBV11-2 | CASSLVFPGLAGDYSTDTQYF
TRBV7-2 | CASSVSSTYNEQFF
TRBV7-9 | CASSRQGAYEKLFF
TRBV12-3/TRBV12-4 | CASSFKGAYNSPLHF
TRBV3-1 | CASSPFDTGELFF
TRBV12-3/TRBV12-4 | CASDNMDRALNQPQHF
TRBV20-1 | CSASSGPSQPQHF
TRBV5-1 | CASSLDGQGYYEQYF
TRBV6-1 | CASSESLYYGYTF
TRBV5-1 | CASSLAGGSSSYEQYF
TRBV27 | CASSLRSGGAIGVKDTQYF
TRBV10-2 | CASSEGRGDYEQYF
TRBV14 | CASSQGVGLEGLNTEAFF
TRBV28 | CASSSFPAGSYEQYF
TRBV11-2 | CASSQGGARRGYTF
TRBV6-1 | CASTTTRVRVNYNEQFF
TRBV5-1 | CASSFEIQGDPFF
TRBV4-1 | CASSQETPGEAFF
TRBV5-1 | CASSPRTSTMGYNSPLHF
TRBV5-1 | CASSLAGGSDEAFF
TRBV5-5 | CASSFGSQETQYF
TRBV7-3 | CASSPNSGGSVNEQYF
TRBV7-9 | CASSFPGTGDTNEQFF
TRBV5-1 | CASSQTAGDNTQYF
TRBV2 | CASRPNGHTYEAFF
TRBV3-1 | CASSSGSNGYTF
TRBV9 | CASSVIDRGLGETQYF
TRBV6-5 | CASSYKSRPANGYTF
TRBV29-1 | CSARNTGELFF
TRBV28 | CASSFGGLETQYF
TRBV5-1 | CASSLEAREIAEQFF
TRBV6-1 | CASSPSGLAGPFGQYF
TRBV6-1 | CASSELFLDTQYF
TRBV5-1 | CASSLFLGAYNEQFF
TRBV28 | CASTPGTGLYGYTF
TRBV7-2 | CTSSLDSGVFGTQYF
TRBV5-5 | CASSLTLSSYEQYF